This TCR beta chain was profiled in a study of blood T cell repertoires in COVID-19. Across the study: COVID-19 samples from acute and convalescent phases originated in the United States, Italy and Spain. PBMCs, B-cell-depleted T cells, or T cells provided the cDNA or gDNA that made up the material.

CDR1 is SGDLS and CDR2 is YYNGEE in the germline V gene. The CDR3 sequence is 16 residues long. V gave up 4 bases and J gave up 2 bases; unmatched junction bases: 7. Per the authors' pipeline: Quantification of nucleated cells was approximated via reference gene primer amplification. Here immunoSEQ multiplex PCR was the method, and the copy in TCRdb shows in-frame clones only, minus some. V and J calls and clone size are those listed in that table; D and trimming were worked out from the DNA. The sample has about 280,000 clones, 86% seen once. The material sequenced was peripheral blood. J is TRBJ2-3 and V is TRBV9, with 10 bases lining up with TRBD2. The receptor was isolated from a woman under 40 with active or convalescent COVID-19. DNA for the CDR3: TGTGCCAGCAGCCCCAGGACTAGCGGCACCACAGATACGCAGTATTTT. Translation: CASSPRTSGTTDTQYF.